This T cell receptor beta chain was sequenced for a study of molecular identifiers for immune sequencing clone quantification. The CDR3 covers 15 residues. The ends were cut back, 0 bases at V and 2 bases at J, with 11 bases in the middle. Germline V gene sequence: CDR1 MNHEY, CDR2 SMNVEV (reference sequence). TCRdb recomputed calls from the PCR reads with MiXCR, one row per CDR3 protein. This table has some 680,000 distinct CDR3 sequences, less than 30% appearing once. Sequencing libraries of naive CD8 cells derived from around 20,000 to 1,000,000 sorted cells with 10%, 30% or 50% RNA. The study's findings and limits: The sizes of highly expanded clones could be underestimated when identical TCR molecules share a barcode.

This clonotype has just a few counts. Its specificity is not known. The clonotype comes from a human donor in good health. Some libraries in this study had Jurkat cell RNA spiked in. The rearrangement joins TRBV27 to TRBJ2-7; TRBD1 might be the D (5 bases). Material: naive CD8+ T cells from blood, with Jurkat cell RNA spiked in. Described subset: FACS-sorted CD8+CD4-CCR7+CD45RA+ naive T cells. The CDR3 nucleotides are TGTGCCAGCAGTTTATCAGTTGCGACAGCCTACGAGCAGTACTTC. It encodes CASSLSVATAYEQYF.